Presented here are 25 T cell receptor beta chains from one specimen sequenced in a study of glioma-infiltrating T cells. The iRepertoire nested amplicon-rescue multiplex PCR amplified TCR alpha and beta CDR3s from RNA. TCRdb reprocessed the multiplex PCR reads with MiXCR, giving one entry per CDR3 protein. The sample carries 100,000 to 150,000 distinct CDR3 sequences, approximately 26% recorded once. Sequencing used glioma tissue, nonneoplastic brain tissue, or PBMCs (not recorded which). These receptors were taken from a human donor with low-grade glioma or glioblastoma, undergoing nonglioma brain surgery, or in good health (not recorded which).

This clonotype was detected only a few times. The chain recombines TRBV24-1 with TRBJ2-5; unclear D gene. Germline CDR1 reads KGHDR; CDR2 reads SFDVKD. Trimming took 6 bases from V and 4 from J, leaving 5 bases between them. The CDR3 contains 11 residues. CDR3 sequence reads: CATSFGETQYF. The DNA of the CDR3 is TGTGCCACCAGTTTCGGAGAGACCCAGTACTTC.

The V and J genes are TRBV24-1 and TRBJ2-3; D gene ambiguous. V was clipped by 5 bases and J by 1 base, with 9 bases between them. The CDR3 has 14 amino acids. CDR1 is KGHDR and CDR2 is SFDVKD in the germline V gene. The CDR3 loop is CATSVTQGTDTQYF. The CDR3, as DNA: TGTGCCACCAGTGTTACCCAGGGCACAGATACGCAGTATTTT.

This clonotype was detected ten times or more. The V and J genes are TRBV29-1 and TRBJ2-1, with D perhaps TRBD1 (6 bases). This CDR3 region has 14 residues. The germline V and J ends were trimmed by 1 base and 7 bases, with 14 bases remaining between them. Germline assignment: CDR1 SQVTM and CDR2 ANQGSEA. The DNA of the CDR3 is TGCAGCGTTGAAGTCGGACAGTGGTCGAATGAGCAGTTCTTC. Translating gives CSVEVGQWSNEQFF.

V and J are TRBV20-1 and TRBJ2-7; 15 positions agree with TRBD2. CDR1 and CDR2 from the germline V gene are DFQATT and SNEGSKA (reference sequence). The CDR3 length is 14 residues. V lost 5 bases to trimming and J lost 7 bases; unmatched junction nucleotides: 6. CDR3 in DNA: TGCAGTGCTCGCGGACTAGCGGGGGGGCGGGAGCAGTACGTC. Translating gives CSARGLAGGREQYV.

Note on this clonotype: This may be a read error, as it is one base from a much larger clone. Because it lacks the conserved phenylalanine or tryptophan at the end, this CDR3 is likely a read error. The V and J genes are TRBV27 and TRBJ2-3; either TRBD1 or TRBD2 may supply D (7 bases each). CDR3 length: 14 residues. V was pared by 5 bases and J by 5 bases, with 14 bases between. CDR1 is MNHEY, CDR2 SMNVEV, per germline (reference sequence). CDR3 nucleotide sequence: TGTGCCAGCAGTACGACAGGGAGGGAAGATACGCAGTATTCT. Translating it yields CASSTTGREDTQYS.

This clonotype was seen ten or more times. V gene TRBV6-1 combines with J gene TRBJ2-1, with TRBD2 as a possible D gene (6 bases). The germline V gene has CDR1 MNHNS and CDR2 SASEGT. Trimming pared 5 bases from V and 7 bases from J, leaving 18 bases between. CDR3 length: 15 amino acids. CDR3 DNA: TGTGCCAGCAGTCCCGACCGGGACTTCGGGAATGAGCAGTTCTTC. Translation gives CASSPDRDFGNEQFF.

This clonotype was counted ten times or more. This sequence joins TRBV7-2 and TRBJ1-5; D not certain. V was cut by 3 bases and J by 0 bases, with 6 bases left in between. Per the germline V gene, CDR1 is SGHTA and CDR2 is FQGNSA. This CDR3 has 14 amino acids. CDR3 amino acids: CASSLVISNQPQHF. CDR3 in DNA: TGTGCCAGCAGCTTGGTCATTAGCAATCAGCCCCAGCATTTT.

Only a few counts were recorded for this clonotype. The gene calls are TRBV24-1 and TRBJ2-5, with D unclear. The CDR3 is 15 residues long. The V end was cut by 4 bases, the J end by 4 bases, with 15 bases between. Germline CDR1 KGHDR, CDR2 SFDVKD. CDR3 protein: CATSEPAPEGETQYF. Written as DNA, the CDR3 is TGTGCCACCAGTGAGCCCGCGCCAGAAGGAGAGACCCAGTACTTC.

CDR3 nucleotides: TGTGCCAGCAGCCCAAGGACTAGCGGGGGACCTCCGCAGTACTTC. Its translation is CASSPRTSGGPPQYF. The gene calls are TRBV7-2 and TRBJ2-7; 13 bases map to TRBD2. This CDR3 is built from 15 residues. CDR1 is SGHTA, CDR2 FQGNSA, per germline. The trim removed 5 bases at V and 9 bases at J, leaving 10 bases unmatched.

This clonotype was found many times. The chain links TRBV27 to TRBJ1-1; maybe TRBD1 (6 bases). V was cut by 1 base and J by 5 bases, with 14 bases left in between. Germline CDR1 is MNHEY and CDR2 is SMNVEV (reference sequence). This CDR3 is 15 amino acids long. CDR3 sequence reads: CASSLLGGAGTEAFF. The CDR3, as DNA: TGTGCCAGCAGTTTATTGGGGGGCGCGGGAACTGAAGCTTTCTTT.

This clonotype occurred a few times. The chain has TRBV29-1 and TRBJ1-1, with D hard to call. Trimming shortened V by 7 bases and J by 4 bases, and 10 bases separated the two germline ends. The CDR3 is made up of 11 amino acids. CDR1 is SQVTM and CDR2 is ANQGSEA in the germline V gene. CDR3 protein: CSAGVATEAFF. CDR3 bases: TGCAGCGCCGGGGTGGCCACTGAAGCTTTCTTT.

The sample holds many counts of this clonotype. The chain employs TRBV7-6 and TRBJ1-5, with D possibly being TRBD1 (5 bases). Germline CDR1 and CDR2: SGHVS and FNYEAQ. Trimming pared 1 base from V and 0 bases from J, leaving 13 bases between. CDR3 length equals 17 residues. The DNA for the CDR3 is TGTGCCAGCAGCTTAGTGGGGGGACCATATAGCAATCAGCCCCAGCATTTT. Translated: CASSLVGGPYSNQPQHF.

This clonotype showed up many times. The rearrangement uses TRBV7-2 and TRBJ2-3; 11 bases are a match to TRBD2. CDR3 length equals 16 residues. Trimming took 3 bases from V and 7 from J; bases not matched to a gene: 9. Germline V lookup: CDR1 SGHTA, CDR2 FQGNSA. CDR3 sequence (DNA): TGTGCCAGCAGCTTGAGACTAGCGGGGCGGTCTTATACGCAGTATTTT. It codes for CASSLRLAGRSYTQYF.

The table lists this clonotype with many counts. The genes are TRBV20-1 and TRBJ2-3; D gene ambiguous. Germline-derived CDR1 and CDR2 are DFQATT and SNEGSKA (reference sequence). V lost 5 bases, J lost 7 bases, and 10 bases lay in between. The CDR3 runs 11 residues. CDR3 sequence: CSAPRVNTQYF. The CDR3 DNA sequence: TGCAGTGCTCCAAGGGTAAATACGCAGTATTTT.

This clonotype showed up many times. V is TRBV5-1 and J is TRBJ2-3, with D tentatively TRBD1 (5 bases). CDR1 is SGHRS and CDR2 is YFSETQ in the germline V gene. The CDR3 spans 15 residues. Trimming stripped 4 bases from V and 2 bases from J, with 14 bases between. The CDR3 region has the DNA TGCGCCAGCAGCCCTTCGTGGGGCGTCACAGATACGCAGTATTTT. Protein product: CASSPSWGVTDTQYF. Full variable domain (outside the CDR3, taken from reference TRBV5-1 and TRBJ2-3): KAGVTQTPRYLIKTRGQQVTLSCSPISGHRSVSWYQQTPGQGLQFLFEYFSETQRNKGNFPGRFSGRQFSNSRSEMNVSTLELGDSALYLCASSPSWGVTDTQYFGPGTRLTVL.

This clonotype showed up many times. V usage is TRBV20-1 and J usage is TRBJ1-5; possibly TRBD1 for D (5 bases). CDR3 length: 13 residues. CDR1 is DFQATT, CDR2 SNEGSKA, per germline (reference sequence). Trimming cost V 1 base and J 3 bases, with 7 bases left between them. Here the CDR3 DNA reads TGCAGTGCTAGAGGACAGTTCAATCAGCCCCAGCATTTT. Amino acid sequence: CSARGQFNQPQHF.

As DNA, the CDR3 is TGTGCCAGCAGTTTATCGCCCTCCTCCTACGAGCAGTACGTC. Residues: CASSLSPSSYEQYV. The chain links TRBV28 to TRBJ2-7; the D is unclear. CDR1 is MDHEN and CDR2 is SYDVKM in the germline V gene. The CDR3 is made up of 14 amino acids. The V gene lost 1 base and the J gene lost 0 bases, with 7 bases spanning the gap.

This clonotype was observed a handful of times. The chain joins TRBV14 to TRBJ1-4; TRBD1 might be the D (5 bases). Germline V gene sequence: CDR1 SGHDN, CDR2 FVKESK. The germline V and J ends were trimmed by 2 bases and 0 bases, with 13 bases remaining between them. The CDR3 is 17 residues long. Here the CDR3 DNA reads TGTGCCAGCAGCCAATTTTTGACGGGGCCAACTAATGAAAAACTGTTTTTT. It specifies CASSQFLTGPTNEKLFF.

This clonotype has more than one count but fewer than ten. V and J are TRBV28 and TRBJ1-2, with TRBD1 matching over 8 bases. Germline V CDR1 and CDR2: MDHEN, SYDVKM. The V segment lost 4 bases and the J segment 9 bases; nucleotides outside the gene matches: 10. CDR3 length equals 14 residues. CDR3 nucleotide sequence: TGTGCCAGCAGTTCGCTGGACAGGGTGAATAGCTACACCTTC. Its translation: CASSSLDRVNSYTF.

This clonotype has just a few counts. The chain joins TRBV2 to TRBJ1-3, with D unclear. V was clipped by 7 bases and J by 0 bases, with 10 bases between them. Germline loops: CDR1 SNHLY, CDR2 FYNNEI. The CDR3 totals 14 residues. The CDR3 sequence: CASIGILSGNTIYF. The CDR3 region has the DNA TGTGCCAGCATCGGAATCCTCTCTGGAAACACCATATATTTT.

The sample holds a few counts of this clonotype. V and J are TRBV12-3 or TRBV12-4 and TRBJ2-5; TRBD1 matches at 7 bases. With 5 bases clipped from V and 5 bases from J, the junction kept 5 bases outside the gene matches. The CDR3 extends over 13 amino acids. The CDR3 here is CASSRQGPETQYF. The CDR3 DNA is TGTGCCAGCAGTAGACAGGGACCCGAGACCCAGTACTTC.

The gene calls are TRBV7-2 and TRBJ1-1; D uncertain. The V gene's germline CDR1 is SGHTA and CDR2 FQGNSA. The CDR3 has 14 amino acids. The V end lost 5 bases, the J end lost 7 bases, and 17 bases lay between the germline ends. The CDR3 here is CASSAPEEFFEAFF. The CDR3 DNA reads as TGTGCCAGCAGCGCCCCCGAAGAATTTTTTGAAGCTTTCTTT. Full variable domain (missing parts from reference TRBV7-2 and TRBJ1-1): GAGVSQSPSNKVTEKGKDVELRCDPISGHTALYWYRQSLGQGLEFLIYFQGNSAPDKSGLPSDRFSAERTGGSVSTLTIQRTQQEDSAVYLCASSAPEEFFEAFFGQGTRLTVV.

The chain links TRBV5-1 to TRBJ2-1; 14 nucleotides agree with TRBD2. The J call is doubtful: the DNA matches TRBJ2-5 better. CDR1 and CDR2 from the germline V gene are SGHRS and YFSETQ. The CDR3 extends over 17 amino acids. CDR3 amino acids: CASSARTSGGPQETQYF. The CDR3 DNA is TGCGCCAGCAGCGCCAGGACTAGCGGGGGGCCACAAGAGACCCAGTACTTC.

The chain has TRBV18 and TRBJ1-6; 11 nucleotides match TRBD1. CDR1 KGHSH and CDR2 LQKENI come from the germline V gene. This CDR3 is built from 16 residues. The V segment lost 1 base and the J segment 6 bases; nucleotides outside the gene matches: 2. In DNA form, the CDR3 reads TGTGCCAGCTCACCACTAGGGACAGGGGGTAATTCACCCCTCCACTTT. Translation gives CASSPLGTGGNSPLHF. The full variable domain, with the rest looked up from reference TRBV18 and TRBJ1-6, is NAGVMQNPRHLVRRRGQEARLRCSPMKGHSHVYWYRQLPEEGLKFMVYLQKENIIDESGMPKERFSAEFPKEGPSILRIQQVVRGDSAAYFCASSPLGTGGNSPLHFGNGTRLTVT.

This clonotype came up a few times. The chain carries TRBV7-9 and TRBJ2-2; TRBD1 is a possible D gene (5 bases). CDR1 and CDR2 from the germline V gene are SEHNR and FQNEAQ (reference sequence). The CDR3 totals 13 residues. V lost 6 bases and J lost 6, with 11 bases in between. In DNA, the CDR3 is TGTGCCAGCAGGCAAGACAGCGCCGGGGAGCTGTTTTTT. Residues: CASRQDSAGELFF.